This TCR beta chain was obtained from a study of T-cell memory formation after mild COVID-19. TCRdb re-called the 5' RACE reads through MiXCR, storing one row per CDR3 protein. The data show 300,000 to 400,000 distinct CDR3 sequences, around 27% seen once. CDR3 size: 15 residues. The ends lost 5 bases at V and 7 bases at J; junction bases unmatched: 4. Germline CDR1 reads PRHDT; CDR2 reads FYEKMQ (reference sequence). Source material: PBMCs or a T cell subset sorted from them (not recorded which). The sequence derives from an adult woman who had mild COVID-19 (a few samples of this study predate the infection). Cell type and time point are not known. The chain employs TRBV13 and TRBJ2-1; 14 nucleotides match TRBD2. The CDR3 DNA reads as TGTGCCAGCAGCAGCCGGACTAGCGGGAGGAATGAGCAGTTCTTC. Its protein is CASSSRTSGRNEQFF.